This T cell receptor beta chain was identified in a study of cytomegalovirus exposure and HLA in healthy donors. Study information: The approximately 120 validation repertoires used the same platform as the 500 to 700 first-cohort repertoires, a later analysis reported. Study-level results: Overall, around 150 TCR beta chains were annotated as cytomegalovirus-associated.

On this clone itself: Its antigen is not identified.

From germline, CDR1 is MDHEN and CDR2 SYDVKM. The CDR3 extends over 15 amino acids. V lost 5 bases and J 0 bases, leaving 14 bases between the germline ends. From the roughly 120-subject validation cohort, which was separate from the approximately 700-subject first cohort, the donors were drawn. Assay used: immunoSEQ multiplex PCR; TCRdb lists only in-frame clones, some missing. The sample includes about 63,000 clones, roughly 90% of them seen just once. The genes are TRBV28 and TRBJ2-7; D possibly corresponds to TRBD1 (8 bases). Sequencing was performed on PBMCs. The TCR originated in a woman younger than 30 in good health and CMV-seronegative. Here the CDR3 DNA reads TGTGCCAGCAGTGGGGGGGACAGGAGCTCCTACGAGCAGTACTTC. Protein sequence: CASSGGDRSSYEQYF.